The 18 T cell receptor beta chains below all came from one sample that was sequenced in a study of blood T cell repertoires in COVID-19. Clones were sequenced by immunoSEQ multiplex PCR, and TCRdb holds only the in-frame ones, with some missing. The sample includes more than 85,000 clones, about nine tenths seen only once; the top ten take less than 4.5%. The sequenced sample consisted of peripheral blood. These receptors were obtained from a man between 18 and 35 years old with acute or convalescent COVID-19.

CDR3 protein: CASSLDGQAFYYGYTF. CDR3 DNA sequence: TGCGCCAGCAGCTTGGATGGACAGGCTTTCTATTATGGCTACACCTTC. The chain combines TRBV5-1 with TRBJ1-2, with 7 bases that match TRBD1. The CDR3 spans 16 residues. With V trimmed by 0 bases and J by 5 bases, 10 bases remained unmatched. CDR1 and CDR2 (germline): SGHRS, YFSETQ.

V is TRBV7-2 and J is TRBJ1-1; perhaps TRBD1 as D (5 bases). CDR3 length: 14 amino acids. V lost 4 bases, J lost 6 bases, and 15 bases lay in between. From germline, CDR1 is SGHTA and CDR2 FQGNSA. The CDR3 DNA sequence: TGTGCCAGCAGCTGGGGGGGGACGAGCGCTGAAGCTTTCTTT. It is translated as CASSWGGTSAEAFF.

This clone was seen just once. The V and J genes are TRBV5-6 and TRBJ2-1, with 7 bases that match TRBD1. With V trimmed by 3 bases and J by 4 bases, 4 bases remained unmatched. Germline V gene lookup returns CDR1 SGHDT and CDR2 YYEEEE. The CDR3 totals 14 residues. The CDR3 sequence: CASSYGTDYNEQFF. The CDR3 nucleotides read TGTGCCAGCAGCTACGGGACAGATTACAATGAGCAGTTCTTC.

CDR3 amino acids: CASSQDEAGGPNEQFF. CDR3 nucleotide sequence: TGTGCCAGCAGCCAAGACGAAGCGGGAGGCCCCAATGAGCAGTTCTTC. This chain uses TRBV5-4 with TRBJ2-1; the match to TRBD2 covers 9 bases. Per germline, CDR1 SGHNT and CDR2 YYREEE (reference sequence). The CDR3 has 16 residues. Germline trimming cut 4 bases from V and 6 bases from J; bases unmatched to any gene: 11.

This chain uses TRBV20-1 with TRBJ2-3; D is undetermined. The V gene lost 6 bases and the J gene lost 5 bases, with 9 bases spanning the gap. Germline CDR1 is DFQATT and CDR2 is SNEGSKA (reference sequence). CDR3 length: 11 amino acids. The CDR3 nucleotides are TGCAGTGCCCATAACAGAGATACGCAGTATTTT. It specifies CSAHNRDTQYF.

This chain links TRBV30 with TRBJ2-3; 9 bases align to TRBD2. V shed 0 bases and J 2 bases; nucleotides not matched to a gene: 6. CDR3 length equals 16 residues. From germline, CDR1 is GTSNPN and CDR2 SVGIG (reference sequence). Here the CDR3 reads CAWSVGAGGSTDTQYF. The CDR3 DNA reads TGTGCCTGGAGTGTAGGAGCGGGGGGTTCCACAGATACGCAGTATTTT. Full variable domain (rest looked up from reference TRBV30 and TRBJ2-3): SQTIHQWPATLVQPVGSPLSLECTVEGTSNPNLYWYRQAAGRGLQLLFYSVGIGQISSEVPQNLSASRPQDRQFILSSKKLLLSDSGFYLCAWSVGAGGSTDTQYFGPGTRLTVL.

CDR3 in amino acids: CATSRAGVDTQYF. CDR3 DNA: TGTGCCACCAGCAGAGCGGGAGTTGATACGCAGTATTTT. This chain connects TRBV15 to TRBJ2-3; possible D gene TRBD2, 6 bases. The V gene's germline CDR1 is LNHNV and CDR2 YYDKDF (reference sequence). V dropped 1 base and J dropped 6 bases, with 8 bases sitting between them. CDR3 length equals 13 residues.

This chain links TRBV5-4 with TRBJ2-3; 12 bases map to TRBD2. Losses at the gene ends were 2 bases for V and 4 bases for J; bases not matched to a gene: 5. The CDR3 has 16 amino acids. Germline loops: CDR1 SGHNT, CDR2 YYREEE (reference sequence). The CDR3 region is CASSLKTSGSADTQYF. The DNA of the CDR3 is TGTGCCAGCAGCTTAAAGACTAGCGGGAGTGCAGATACGCAGTATTTT. The full variable domain, rest sourced from reference TRBV5-4 and TRBJ2-3, is ETGVTQSPTHLIKTRGQQVTLRCSSQSGHNTVSWYQQALGQGPQFIFQYYREEENGRGNFPPRFSGLQFPNYSSELNVNALELDDSALYLCASSLKTSGSADTQYFGPGTRLTVL.

This clone was counted only a few times. V and J are TRBV27 and TRBJ2-3; D may be TRBD2 (6 bases). V lost 8 bases and J 2 bases, leaving 11 bases between the germline ends. This CDR3 region has 13 residues. Germline V gene sequence: CDR1 MNHEY, CDR2 SMNVEV (reference sequence). The CDR3 sequence is CASGSGDTDTQYF. CDR3 in DNA: TGTGCCAGCGGTTCGGGGGACACAGATACGCAGTATTTT.

A single count supports this clone. The V and J genes are TRBV7-6 and TRBJ2-1; D call uncertain. The CDR3 consists of 14 residues. The germline V gene encodes CDR1 SGHVS and CDR2 FNYEAQ. The ends were cut back, 1 base at V and 5 bases at J, with 9 bases in the middle. Here the CDR3 DNA reads TGTGCCAGCAGCTTAGGTGATAGAAACAATGAGCAGTTCTTC. Its protein product is CASSLGDRNNEQFF. Variable domain in full (rest from reference TRBV7-6 and TRBJ2-1): GAGVSQSPRYKVTKRGQDVALRCDPISGHVSLYWYRQALGQGPEFLTYFNYEAQQDKSGLPNDRFSAERPEGSISTLTIQRTEQRDSAMYRCASSLGDRNNEQFFGPGTRLTVL.

The chain recombines TRBV1 with TRBJ2-4; the listed D gene, TRBD1, was not tested against the DNA. TRBV1 has pseudogene status. The CDR3 totals 17 residues. The CDR3 is CTSSQPTRGLAKNIQYF. The CDR3 DNA reads TGCACCAGCAGCCAGCCTACCAGGGGTCTAGCCAAAAACATTCAGTACTTC.

V usage is TRBV6-2 or TRBV6-3 and J usage is TRBJ2-5; possibly TRBD2 for D (7 bases). The germline V gene encodes CDR1 MNHEY and CDR2 SVGEGT. CDR3 length: 15 amino acids. The V gene lost 5 bases and the J gene lost 4 bases, with 17 bases spanning the gap. CDR3 sequence: CASSLWGPGGETQYF. The CDR3 nucleotides are TGTGCCAGCAGTCTATGGGGGCCGGGGGGAGAGACCCAGTACTTC.

The chain combines TRBV10-2 with TRBJ1-1, with 7 bases lining up with TRBD1. The junction had 11 bases not matched to a gene; V was cut back by 2 bases and J by 5 bases. Germline CDR1 WSHSY, CDR2 SAAADI. The CDR3 contains 16 residues. The CDR3 spells CASSEPQGIWRTEAFF. The CDR3 bases are TGCGCCAGCAGTGAGCCACAGGGGATTTGGAGGACTGAAGCTTTCTTT.

The chain has TRBV19 and TRBJ2-7; D may be TRBD1 (6 bases). V was cut by 5 bases and J by 0 bases, with 14 bases left in between. The germline CDR1 and CDR2 sequences are LNHDA and SQIVND (reference sequence). The CDR3 loop spans 15 amino acids. The CDR3 loop is CASSPKGQLSYEQYF. The DNA for the CDR3 is TGTGCCAGTAGTCCAAAAGGACAGCTCTCCTACGAGCAGTACTTC.

About this clone: One junction end disagrees with the germline gene, perhaps due to a read error. The chain uses TRBV14 and TRBJ2-7; 8 nucleotides line up with TRBD2. There are 15 residues in the CDR3. In germline, CDR1 is SGHDN, CDR2 FVKESK. DNA of the CDR3: TGTGCCAGCAGCCAATCTACGGGAGGGCCCTACGAGCAGCACTTC. Its translation is CASSQSTGGPYEQHF.

The rearrangement uses TRBV7-9 and TRBJ1-2; 7 bases are shared with TRBD1. Germline assignment: CDR1 SEHNR and CDR2 FQNEAQ (reference sequence). The CDR3 length is 15 residues. After removal of 5 bases from V and 5 bases from J, the junction contained 11 bases not matched to a gene. CDR3: CASSKLTGLEYGYTF. For the CDR3, the DNA is TGTGCCAGCAGCAAACTGACAGGGCTGGAATATGGCTACACCTTC.

The rearrangement uses TRBV6-1 and TRBJ1-2; TRBD1 agrees at 8 bases. From germline, CDR1 is MNHNS and CDR2 SASEGT. V was clipped by 6 bases and J by 3 bases; unmatched bases: 0. CDR3 length: 12 amino acids. CDR3 amino acids: CASRQGDYGYTF. In DNA form, the CDR3 reads TGTGCCAGCAGACAGGGGGACTATGGCTACACCTTC.

J is TRBJ2-7 and V is TRBV5-4, with 9 bases identical to TRBD2. Looked up from germline, CDR1 is SGHNT and CDR2 is YYREEE (reference sequence). V trimming: 1 base; J trimming: 0 bases; junction bases outside the gene matches: 11. The CDR3 has 18 residues. The CDR3 spells CASSLRSGRMSDSYEQYF. The CDR3 DNA follows: TGTGCCAGCAGCTTGAGGAGCGGGAGGATGAGTGACTCCTACGAGCAGTACTTC.